This TCR beta chain is drawn from a study of breast tumors, draining lymph nodes, adjacent tissues (dated by TCRdb to about 2016). Study-wide context: In breast cancer patients, the study compared the TCR beta repertoires of tumor, adjacent nontumor tissue and axillary lymph nodes. In human breast cancer, the study set out to evaluate how tumor, surrounding tissue and draining lymph node repertoires relate to one another and whether T cells may move between these sites. Overall results and qualifications from the work: Tumor and nontumor tissue repertoires were significantly more similar in luminal-like than in basal-like breast cancer. The conclusion that tumor T cells originate in lymph nodes was presented as consistent with a hypothesis rather than as directly demonstrated. Tumor T-cell repertoires showed less diversity than lymph node repertoires and more diversity than nontumor tissue repertoires, and tumor T-cell repertoires showed preferential V and J gene usage. A scenario in which most tumor T cells derive from the lymph node and then expand within tumor tissue was judged to be consistent with the data.

TCRdb names Illumina HiSeq 2000 as the instrument used. Multiplex PCR amplification was used to generate the TCR beta chain libraries. High-throughput sequencing was used to analyze the amplified TCR beta chain products. Using fastp at Q25 and MiXCR, TCRdb reprocessed the public reads and kept productive beta chains. Duplicate CDR3 protein sequences are folded into a single record with the most common DNA and genes. This sample is represented by about 140,000 distinct CDR3 sequences; less than 35% of them were singletons. The ten largest clones add up to 2.3% of the sample. V gives up 5 bases and J gives up 2 bases, and the segment between their germline ends measures 13 bases. The germline V gene (reference sequence) specifies LNHDA as CDR1 and SQIVND as CDR2. The CDR3 contains 15 residues, cysteine and phenylalanine counted. Only the CDR3 DNA is retained, 45 bases long and in frame from the first base.

Lymph node samples came from the axillary draining lymph nodes of breast cancer patients. This clonotype was seen many times. What this receptor recognizes is not known. The sample holds no much larger clone one base away, and base qualities are not on file. The sequence came from a female donor with breast cancer. Some clones in this sample may be carry-over from other donors' samples. The chain is assembled from TRBV19 and TRBJ1-5, and perhaps TRBD1 as D gene, on 5 matching bases. Sequencing was carried out using axillary lymph node tissue. The nucleotide sequence is given as TGTGCCAGTAGTTACCTTTCGACAGGCAATCAGCCCCAGCATTTT. It specifies CASSYLSTGNQPQHF.